This T cell receptor beta chain was identified in a study of T cells in Graves' hyperthyroidism and ophthalmopathy (dated by TCRdb to between 2018 and 2021). The study in broad terms: Peripheral blood samples were taken at the time of initial diagnosis, prior to any treatment. Following sampling, methimazole starting at 30 mg daily was given to hyperthyroidism patients, and high-dose intravenous methylprednisolone was given to ophthalmopathy patients. A discovery cohort of about a hundred patients, fewer than 50 with Graves' ophthalmopathy and 55 to 60 with stable Graves' hyperthyroidism, was used to find distinguishing TCR V-J signatures. In addition, the study compared T-cell repertoires in thyroid tissue and in blood from a handful of Graves' hyperthyroidism patients. The paper reports TCR Vbeta CDR3 sequencing of approximately 130 peripheral blood samples: around 41 ophthalmopathy, fewer than 80 hyperthyroidism and around 17 progressor patients. Prospective prediction of ophthalmopathy was tested in an independent validation cohort consisting of about 19 hyperthyroidism patients and some 16 patients who later progressed to ophthalmopathy. The approximately 98 discovery patients were randomly divided into training and test sets at a 7:3 ratio.

Relative to germline, V is 5 bases shorter and J is 8 bases shorter, with 13 bases between their ends. Measured from the cysteine to the phenylalanine, the CDR3 is 13 residues long. Only the CDR3 portion is preserved as DNA: 39 bases, with reading frame beginning at the first base. The germline V gene gives CDR1 as SGHNT and CDR2 as YENEEA. TCR beta CDR3 regions were amplified from RNA transcripts. A first-round RT-PCR of the TCR CDR3 used the HTBI primer set with the Qiagen OneStep RT-PCR kit. The libraries were constructed in a second round of multiplex PCR and then size-selected and purified. Sequencing of the libraries was done on an Illumina HiSeq2000 using paired-end 100 bp reads. As for the original processing: SOAPnuke was used to process the raw data, throwing out any read that contained adapters or uncalled bases, had a mean Phred below 15, or lacked an exact constant-primer or identifier match. High-quality paired reads were merged with COPE v1.2.5, and unique nucleotide sequences were defined as clonotypes. Clonotypes were aligned to IMGT TRBV, TRBD and TRBJ reference segments using MiTCR v1.1. Analysis was restricted to V-J combinations with a frequency above 0.0001, which covered 99.2% of repertoires. The TCS score was defined as F50 (clonal expansion) divided by E x V (chaos), with BLOSUM62-based TCRdist calculated between CDR3 peptides within each V-J. Welch's t-statistics and random forest reduced around 550 V-J features to roughly 13, which were used in a naive Bayes classifier (R e1071). The public reads were quality trimmed at Q25 with fastp and then assembled into clones with MiXCR by TCRdb, keeping productive beta chains. Merged by CDR3 protein, the rows form single entries marked with the most common genes and DNA. For this entry, the V and J calls and clone size follow TCRdb and not the study's own pipeline. In all, the sample holds 600,000 or so distinct CDR3 sequences, and roughly 15% of those were seen once. The top ten constitute around 13% of the sample.

General findings and caveats noted by the study authors: A 13 V-J signature model separated ophthalmopathy from stable hyperthyroidism, with approximately 87% sensitivity and approximately 81% specificity in cross-validation and 80%/75% in testing. Blood samples also contained most of the expanded thyroid clonotypes (frequency above 0.001), which suggests that blood repertoires may reflect thyroid immune responses. Sample size was not statistically predetermined, and investigators were not blinded to group allocation. In validation, progression to ophthalmopathy was predicted by the model with 70.59% sensitivity and under 85% specificity, a median of around 5.9 months before onset.

This clonotype was seen at least ten times. Its antigen target is currently unknown. No per-base quality is available; no much larger clone lies one base away. Ophthalmopathy patients had moderately to severely active disease, Clinical Activity Score of at least 3, NOSPECS grade of at least 4, and duration under 3 months. Any patient with an uncontrolled infection, another autoimmune disease, pregnancy or lactation was excluded. Clinical symptoms, serum thyroxine and TRAb, thyroid ultrasound, and orbital computed tomography formed the basis for the diagnoses. PBMCs were isolated from about 9.2 ml of fresh peripheral blood by Ficoll-Paque density gradient centrifugation. Total RNA was extracted with Trizol reagent, and quality was checked on an Agilent 2100 Bioanalyzer.

Sequenced material: blood. The chain is assembled from TRBV11-3 and TRBJ2-1, with TRBD1 perhaps the D gene, on 6 matching bases. The sequence derives from a woman aged 50 to 65 with Graves' ophthalmopathy. The CDR3 sequence is CASSPRTDYEQFF. The base sequence is TGTGCCAGCAGCCCGAGGACAGATTATGAGCAGTTCTTC.